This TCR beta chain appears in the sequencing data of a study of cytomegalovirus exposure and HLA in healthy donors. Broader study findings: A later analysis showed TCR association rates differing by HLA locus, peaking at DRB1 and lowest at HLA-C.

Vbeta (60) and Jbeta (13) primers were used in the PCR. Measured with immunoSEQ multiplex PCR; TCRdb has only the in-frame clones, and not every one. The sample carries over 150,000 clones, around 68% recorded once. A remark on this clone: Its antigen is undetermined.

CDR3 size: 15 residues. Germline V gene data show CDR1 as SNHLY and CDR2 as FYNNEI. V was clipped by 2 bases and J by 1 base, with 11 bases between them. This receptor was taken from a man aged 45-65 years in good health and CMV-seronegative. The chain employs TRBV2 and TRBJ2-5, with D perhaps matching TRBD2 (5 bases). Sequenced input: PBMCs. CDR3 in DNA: TGTGCCAGCAGTGAAAGGAGGAGTACCCAAGAGACCCAGTACTTC. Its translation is CASSERRSTQETQYF.